This T cell receptor beta chain was observed in a study of cytomegalovirus exposure and HLA in healthy donors. Findings of the study overall: Later work found that TCR association rates differed between HLA loci; DRB1 had the most and HLA-C the fewest. V- and J-gene trimming in TCR beta was tied to a missense DCLRE1C variant by an analysis performed later. Researchers reported that a few CMV-associated chains were confirmed in vitro as CMV antigen-specific.

60 Vbeta and 13 Jbeta primers were used in PCR. Under the authors' procedure: Roughly 10 million shared chains were among 65 million to 85 million unique TCR beta chains counted in a later analysis. Only in-frame clones appear in the TCRdb table, and some are missing; sequencing was by immunoSEQ multiplex PCR. The D gene and trimming were derived from the DNA, and the V and J assignments and clone size from that table. The sample records about 90,000 clones, 70% to 80% being singletons. Germline CDR1 is MNHNS and CDR2 is SASEGT. The V and J ends lost 6 bases and 1 base respectively, with 9 bases between them. The CDR3 runs 13 residues. Note on this clone: Its antigen is as yet unknown.

Source material: PBMCs. The chain combines TRBV6-1 with TRBJ1-1, with D unresolved. The receptor was derived from a woman in her sixties or seventies in good health and CMV-seropositive. CDR3 protein: CASSYGGNTEAFF. CDR3 bases: TGTGCCAGCAGCTACGGAGGGAACACTGAAGCTTTCTTT.